Listed here are 18 T cell receptor beta chains from one sample, sequenced in a study of identical twins. TCRdb ran MiXCR on the 5' RACE reads and lists one entry per CDR3 protein. Of roughly 770,000 distinct CDR3 sequences in the sample, around a sixth were seen once. The data were also submitted as part of a second study, on T cells expressing NK-cell markers.

The specimen sequenced was PBMCs. These receptors were collected from a woman aged 18-30 years in good health.

The genes are TRBV15 and TRBJ2-3; D is ambiguous. Deletions cut 3 bases from V and 3 bases from J, with 4 bases between. The germline V gene has CDR1 LNHNV and CDR2 YYDKDF (reference sequence). The CDR3 runs to 12 residues. CDR3 residues: CATSRSTDTQYF. The CDR3 DNA is TGTGCCACCAGCAGGTCTACAGATACGCAGTATTTT.

This chain connects TRBV6-1 to TRBJ2-5; the D is unclear. Germline V lookup: CDR1 MNHNS, CDR2 SASEGT. CDR3 size: 13 residues. V lost 6 bases, J lost 4 bases, and 12 bases lay in between. CDR3 sequence reads: CASSTLVRETQYF. CDR3 sequence (DNA): TGTGCCAGCAGCACTCTGGTTAGAGAGACCCAGTACTTC.

This clonotype showed up just a few times. The chain's CDR3 is CASSTGLTNEQFF. In DNA, the CDR3 is TGTGCCAGCAGTACGGGACTAACCAATGAGCAGTTCTTC. The chain employs TRBV12-3 or TRBV12-4 and TRBJ2-1; the match to TRBD2 covers 7 bases. V lost 5 bases, J lost 6 bases, and 4 bases stayed unmatched. This CDR3 is 13 amino acids long.

The J gene is TRBJ2-5, the V gene TRBV10-3; 7 bases are shared with TRBD2. The CDR3 has 13 amino acids. With 6 bases clipped from V and 2 bases from J, the junction kept 3 bases outside the gene matches. Germline loops: CDR1 ENHRY, CDR2 SYGVKD. CDR3 nucleotide sequence: TGTGCCATCAGAAAGGGAGGGCAAGAGACCCAGTACTTC. It is translated as CAIRKGGQETQYF.

This clonotype was counted only a few times. The chain is built from TRBV7-9 and TRBJ1-1, with D perhaps TRBD1 (6 bases). Between the trimmed V and J ends, which lost 1 base and 1 base, there was a span of 13 bases. CDR1 and CDR2 (germline): SEHNR, FQNEAQ (reference sequence). The CDR3 runs 16 residues. The CDR3 coding sequence is TGTGCCAGCAGCTTAGTGCGGGGGGCGGCGAACACTGAAGCTTTCTTT. Protein product: CASSLVRGAANTEAFF.

This clonotype was found a few times. V is TRBV15 and J is TRBJ2-3; 7 bases fit TRBD2. The germline gives CDR1 LNHNV, CDR2 YYDKDF (reference sequence). Germline trimming cut 4 bases from V and 5 bases from J; bases unmatched to any gene: 6. This CDR3 region has 14 residues. The CDR3 nucleotides are TGTGCCACCAGCAACGGGGGGTCGTTAGATACGCAGTATTTT. It specifies CATSNGGSLDTQYF.

CDR3 nucleotide sequence: TGCGCCAGCAGCCTTAGCGGGGGGACAATTCGGGAGCAGTTCTTC. Encoded protein: CASSLSGGTIREQFF. The J gene is TRBJ2-1, the V gene TRBV4-3; TRBD2 matches 10 bases. This CDR3 is 15 amino acids long. Per the germline V gene, CDR1 is LGHNA and CDR2 is YSLEER. The ends lost 4 bases at V and 10 bases at J; junction bases unmatched: 10.

This chain connects TRBV27 to TRBJ2-5; 8 bases match TRBD2. CDR1 is MNHEY and CDR2 is SMNVEV in the germline V gene (reference sequence). J lost 5 bases, V lost 5 bases, and 10 bases had no gene match. The CDR3 totals 15 residues. The CDR3 region is CASSPSAGVVETQYF. The CDR3 DNA follows: TGTGCCAGCAGTCCCTCAGCGGGAGTAGTGGAGACCCAGTACTTC.

This clonotype was detected ten times or more. This chain links TRBV12-3 or TRBV12-4 with TRBJ2-3, with 8 positions matching TRBD1. The junction had 3 bases not matched to a gene; V was cut back by 7 bases and J by 6 bases. CDR3 size: 12 residues. CDR3 nucleotide sequence: TGTGCCAGCACGACAGGGGAGGATACGCAGTATTTT. This sequence encodes CASTTGEDTQYF.

In its sample, this clonotype was seen a few times. V gene TRBV20-1 combines with J gene TRBJ2-5; maybe TRBD2 (6 bases). The CDR3 covers 13 residues. Germline V gene sequence: CDR1 DFQATT, CDR2 SNEGSKA (reference sequence). V lost 4 bases and J 1 base, leaving 10 bases between the germline ends. The CDR3 bases are TGCAGTGCTATGGCGGGGAGCCAAGAGACCCAGTACTTC. Translated, it gives CSAMAGSQETQYF.

The chain has TRBV9 and TRBJ2-1, with a possible D match to TRBD2 (5 bases). The CDR3 consists of 15 residues. Looked up from germline, CDR1 is SGDLS and CDR2 is YYNGEE. Deletions cut 0 bases from V and 7 bases from J, with 14 bases between. This CDR3 is CASSVATAGENEQFF. The CDR3 DNA reads as TGTGCCAGCAGCGTAGCGACTGCTGGGGAGAATGAGCAGTTCTTC.

This clonotype was counted a few times. This rearrangement joins TRBV7-9 to TRBJ2-7; perhaps TRBD1 as D (6 bases). The length of the CDR3 is 15 residues. Per germline, CDR1 SEHNR and CDR2 FQNEAQ (reference sequence). Trimming left V 5 bases short and J 7 bases short, with 21 bases between. CDR3 sequence: CASSQSQGRLGEQYF. The CDR3 nucleotides are TGTGCCAGCAGCCAATCCCAGGGGCGCCTTGGGGAGCAGTACTTC.

This clonotype occurred many times. The chain uses TRBV7-2 and TRBJ2-2; TRBD1 matches 7 bases. Germline V gives CDR1 SGHTA, CDR2 FQGNSA. The CDR3 length is 14 residues. V dropped 9 bases and J dropped 6; count of bases not matched to a gene: 10. CDR3 DNA: TGTGCCAGTTCATCTACAGGGGTAGCCGGGGAGCTGTTTTTT. Translation gives CASSSTGVAGELFF.

The CDR3 loop reads CASSSAGGEQFF. CDR3 sequence (DNA): TGTGCCAGCAGCTCCGCGGGTGGTGAGCAGTTCTTC. The chain uses TRBV11-3 and TRBJ2-1, with D tentatively TRBD2 (5 bases). Germline assignment: CDR1 SGHNT and CDR2 YENEEA. This CDR3 comprises 12 residues. V dropped 4 bases and J dropped 9 bases, with 10 bases sitting between them.

This clonotype was detected a few times. The chain combines TRBV29-1 with TRBJ2-3, with D possibly being TRBD1 (6 bases). The germline CDR1 and CDR2 sequences are SQVTM and ANQGSEA. The CDR3 consists of 13 residues. The V end was cut by 5 bases, the J end by 5 bases, with 14 bases between. This chain's CDR3 is CSVYQQDRDTQYF. The CDR3 DNA sequence: TGCAGCGTTTACCAACAGGACAGAGATACGCAGTATTTT.

V usage is TRBV10-3 and J usage is TRBJ2-7, with D perhaps TRBD1 or TRBD2 (5 bases each). V was clipped by 10 bases and J by 4 bases, with 14 bases between them. From germline, CDR1 is ENHRY and CDR2 SYGVKD. The CDR3 runs 12 residues. CDR3 region: CATRDGAYEQYF. In nucleotides, the CDR3 is TGTGCCACCCGGGACGGAGCTTACGAGCAGTACTTC.

This clonotype was picked up a small number of times. V and J are TRBV20-1 and TRBJ1-1, with TRBD1 as a possible D gene (5 bases). Trimming took off 5 bases at V and 6 bases at J, with 16 bases between the two ends. The CDR3 runs to 13 residues. Germline CDR1 DFQATT, CDR2 SNEGSKA (reference sequence). CDR3 loop: CSAPFPGASEAFF. The CDR3 region has the DNA TGCAGTGCTCCCTTCCCTGGGGCGTCTGAAGCTTTCTTT.

The CDR3 DNA sequence: TGTGCCACCGGGACAGGGGTGGAGGGTCAGCCCCAGCATTTT. The encoded protein is CATGTGVEGQPQHF. The chain combines TRBV15 with TRBJ1-5, with 10 bases lining up with TRBD1. With V trimmed by 8 bases and J by 6 bases, 7 bases remained unmatched. Germline values: CDR1 LNHNV, CDR2 YYDKDF (reference sequence). The CDR3 has 14 residues.